One and the same sample provided the 27 T cell receptor beta chains below, sequenced in a study of T cells in Graves' hyperthyroidism and ophthalmopathy. The source material, RNA transcripts, was used to amplify TCR beta CDR3 regions. In the first-round RT-PCR of the TCR CDR3, the HTBI primer set was used. One entry per CDR3 protein, called by TCRdb with MiXCR from the multiplex PCR reads. Seen here are fewer than 350,000 distinct CDR3 sequences, over 12% observed once, and the top ten hold 30%. Sequencing used blood. The origin of the receptors is a woman in her forties or fifties with Graves' hyperthyroidism that later progressed to Graves' ophthalmopathy.

This clonotype was seen at least ten times. V usage is TRBV5-8 and J usage is TRBJ2-1; 10 nucleotides agree with TRBD2. Germline CDR1 and CDR2: SGHTS and YDEGEE. Trimming at V came to 4 bases and at J to 8 bases, leaving 9 bases not matched to a gene. The CDR3 has 15 residues. Here the CDR3 reads CASSGSSGSIYEQFF. The DNA of the CDR3 is TGTGCCAGCAGCGGATCTAGCGGGAGTATCTATGAGCAGTTCTTC. The full variable domain, rest sourced from reference TRBV5-8 and TRBJ2-1, is EAGVTQSPTHLIKTRGQQATLRCSPISGHTSVYWYQQALGLGLQFLLWYDEGEERNRGNFPPRFSGRQFPNYSSELNVNALELEDSALYLCASSGSSGSIYEQFFGPGTRLTVL.

This clonotype has at least ten counts. The chain joins TRBV6-1 to TRBJ2-1; weak D call: TRBD1 (6 bases). The V gene lost 2 bases and the J gene lost 0 bases, with 14 bases spanning the gap. The CDR3 spans 17 residues. Germline V CDR1 and CDR2: MNHNS, SASEGT. The CDR3 coding sequence is TGTGCCAGCAGTGAAATTTGGGACACTCCCTCCTACAATGAGCAGTTCTTC. Amino acid sequence: CASSEIWDTPSYNEQFF.

Only a few counts were recorded for this clonotype. The chain has TRBV20-1 and TRBJ2-3, with D possibly being TRBD2 (6 bases). Trimming took off 2 bases at V and 1 base at J, with 13 bases between the two ends. This CDR3 is 15 amino acids long. From germline, CDR1 is DFQATT and CDR2 SNEGSKA (reference sequence). The CDR3 is CSARPGGPGTDTQYF. The CDR3 bases are TGCAGTGCTAGACCCGGGGGTCCCGGCACAGATACGCAGTATTTT.

The table lists this clonotype with many counts. V usage is TRBV5-8 and J usage is TRBJ2-3; possibly TRBD2 for D (5 bases). This CDR3 is built from 14 residues. Germline CDR1 reads SGHTS; CDR2 reads YDEGEE. V was shortened by 4 bases and J by 4 bases, with 13 bases between the two germline ends. CDR3 nucleotides: TGTGCCAGCAGCCAACAAGTAGCGCCAGATACGCAGTATTTT. Amino acid sequence: CASSQQVAPDTQYF. Using reference TRBV5-8 and TRBJ2-3 for the parts outside the CDR3, the full variable domain is EAGVTQSPTHLIKTRGQQATLRCSPISGHTSVYWYQQALGLGLQFLLWYDEGEERNRGNFPPRFSGRQFPNYSSELNVNALELEDSALYLCASSQQVAPDTQYFGPGTRLTVL.

This clonotype was found many times. The rearrangement uses TRBV7-2 and TRBJ2-7; 9 nucleotides align to TRBD1. The germline gives CDR1 SGHTA, CDR2 FQGNSA. V lost 5 bases to trimming and J lost 3 bases; unmatched junction nucleotides: 8. The CDR3 totals 15 residues. The CDR3 DNA is TGTGCCAGCAGCACAAGGACAGGGGCCCACTACGAGCAGTACTTC. Translated, it gives CASSTRTGAHYEQYF.

This sequence joins TRBV9 and TRBJ1-1, with TRBD1 identical over 7 bases. J was trimmed by 3 bases and V by 4 bases; bases with no gene match: 3. The CDR3 has 13 amino acids. Per the germline V gene, CDR1 is SGDLS and CDR2 is YYNGEE. DNA for the CDR3: TGTGCCAGCAGCCCCACAGGGGACACTGAAGCTTTCTTT. Translated: CASSPTGDTEAFF.

In its sample, this clonotype was seen many times. This rearrangement joins TRBV19 to TRBJ1-1; possible D gene TRBD1, 5 bases. Trimming removed 0 bases at V and 1 base at J, with 9 bases between. Looked up from germline, CDR1 is LNHDA and CDR2 is SQIVND (reference sequence). The CDR3 has 15 amino acids. CDR3 amino acids: CASSIEAGQNTEAFF. The CDR3 DNA reads TGTGCCAGTAGTATAGAGGCAGGGCAGAACACTGAAGCTTTCTTT.

This clonotype has a count of ten or more. The chain carries TRBV20-1 and TRBJ2-1, with TRBD2 identical over 7 bases. The V gene end was trimmed by 5 bases and the J gene end by 9 bases; junction bases not matched to a gene: 7. The germline CDR1 and CDR2 sequences are DFQATT and SNEGSKA (reference sequence). There are 12 residues in the CDR3. In DNA, the CDR3 is TGCAGTGCTGTCGGACTAGTGGGTGAGCAGTTCTTC. This gives the protein CSAVGLVGEQFF.

J is TRBJ1-2 and V is TRBV20-1, with TRBD1 matching 7 bases. J was trimmed by 8 bases and V by 3 bases; bases with no gene match: 6. The length of the CDR3 is 12 residues. Germline-derived CDR1 and CDR2 are DFQATT and SNEGSKA (reference sequence). CDR3 DNA sequence: TGCAGTGCTAGGGGGAACAGGGGAGGCTACACCTTC. Translated: CSARGNRGGYTF.

This clonotype showed up many times. The chain combines TRBV6-2 or TRBV6-3 with TRBJ2-7; 7 positions agree with TRBD1. V was pared by 7 bases and J by 3 bases, with 9 bases of the junction left unmatched. The CDR3 extends over 14 amino acids. The V gene's germline CDR1 is MNHEY and CDR2 SVGEGT. The CDR3, as DNA: TGTGCCAGCAAGATACGGGCAGGGGGCTACGAGCAGTACTTC. It specifies CASKIRAGGYEQYF.

The chain combines TRBV20-1 with TRBJ1-1; no reliable D call. Germline V gene data show CDR1 as DFQATT and CDR2 as SNEGSKA (reference sequence). Trimming took off 6 bases at V and 1 base at J, with 9 bases between the two ends. The CDR3 is made up of 12 amino acids. As DNA, the CDR3 is TGCAGTGCATCCAGCGGGAACACTGAAGCTTTCTTT. This encodes CSASSGNTEAFF.

There are many counts of this clonotype. This rearrangement joins TRBV19 to TRBJ1-2; tentative D call: TRBD1 (5 bases). With 7 bases removed from V and 3 bases from J, the gap between germline ends came to 15 bases. Germline V gene lookup returns CDR1 LNHDA and CDR2 SQIVND (reference sequence). CDR3 size: 14 residues. The CDR3 nucleotides read TGTGCCAGTACCGTCTCCGGGACTGACTATGGCTACACCTTC. Its translation: CASTVSGTDYGYTF.

In this sample, this clonotype turned up many times. The chain combines TRBV2 with TRBJ1-1, with unresolved D. Germline V gene data show CDR1 as SNHLY and CDR2 as FYNNEI. V was trimmed by 2 bases and J by 8 bases, leaving 9 bases between them. The CDR3 loop spans 12 amino acids. The CDR3 loop is CASSELLEEAFF. For the CDR3, the DNA is TGTGCCAGCAGTGAACTCTTAGAAGAAGCTTTCTTT.

The sample holds a few counts of this clonotype. The chain is built from TRBV15 and TRBJ1-1, with a possible D match to TRBD1 (6 bases). V lost 6 bases, J lost 4 bases, and 12 bases lay in between. Germline lookup yields CDR1 LNHNV and CDR2 YYDKDF (reference sequence). The CDR3 length is 13 residues. For the CDR3, the DNA is TGTGCCACCAGTACAGGGTTGGGCACTGAAGCTTTCTTT. This codes for CATSTGLGTEAFF.

The chain links TRBV18 to TRBJ2-1; 7 bases align to TRBD2. This CDR3 comprises 14 residues. The J segment lost 8 bases and the V segment lost 2 bases, leaving 6 bases of the junction unmatched. Germline CDR1 reads KGHSH; CDR2 reads LQKENI. The CDR3 reads CASSPGGGGDEQFF. Written as DNA, the CDR3 is TGTGCCAGCTCACCAGGGGGGGGTGGCGATGAGCAGTTCTTC.

This clonotype has at least ten counts. This sequence joins TRBV3-1 and TRBJ2-5; 12 bases line up with TRBD1. Germline-derived CDR1 and CDR2 are LGHDT and YNNKEL (reference sequence). Germline trimming cut 2 bases from V and 2 bases from J; bases unmatched to any gene: 6. The CDR3 runs 17 residues. CDR3 nucleotide sequence: TGTGCCAGCAGCCAATGGGACAGGGGGCAGAATCAAGAGACCCAGTACTTC. Amino acid sequence: CASSQWDRGQNQETQYF.

In its sample, this clonotype was seen many times. The chain has TRBV27 and TRBJ2-3; D is ambiguous. CDR1 and CDR2 (germline): MNHEY, SMNVEV (reference sequence). The V and J ends lost 4 bases and 9 bases respectively, with 14 bases between them. The CDR3 loop spans 13 amino acids. The CDR3 sequence: CASSSPTLLTQYF. The DNA for the CDR3 is TGTGCCAGCAGTTCTCCCACCCTTTTAACGCAGTATTTT.

The CDR3 is CASSYSNRGQGDTQYF. The CDR3 region has the DNA TGTGCCAGCAGTTACTCGAACAGGGGGCAGGGAGATACGCAGTATTTT. The gene calls are TRBV28 and TRBJ2-3; 9 positions agree with TRBD1. Germline trimming cut 4 bases from V and 5 bases from J; bases unmatched to any gene: 10. The germline gives CDR1 MDHEN, CDR2 SYDVKM. CDR3 length: 16 residues.

This clonotype has a count of ten or more. V is TRBV5-1 and J is TRBJ1-4; weak D call: TRBD1 (6 bases). Germline V gives CDR1 SGHRS, CDR2 YFSETQ. The CDR3 has 14 residues. V was shortened by 4 bases and J by 4 bases, with 11 bases between the two germline ends. CDR3 loop: CASSRDTVNEKLFF. The CDR3 DNA reads TGCGCCAGCAGCAGGGACACAGTTAATGAAAAACTGTTTTTT.

V and J are TRBV2 and TRBJ2-4; 8 positions agree with TRBD2. The ends lost 6 bases at V and 15 bases at J; junction bases unmatched: 10. Germline lookup yields CDR1 SNHLY and CDR2 FYNNEI. This CDR3 contains 12 residues. CDR3 in DNA: TGTGCCAGCAGACCATTCGGGAGGGCCGGGTACTTC. Translating gives CASRPFGRAGYF.

The V gene is TRBV19, the J gene TRBJ2-3, with D tentatively TRBD1 (6 bases). CDR1 is LNHDA, CDR2 SQIVND, per germline (reference sequence). Trimming cost V 2 bases and J 0 bases, with 9 bases left between them. The CDR3 consists of 15 residues. The CDR3 region has the DNA TGTGCCAGTAGTATAAGGGGGTTCAGCACAGATACGCAGTATTTT. Its translation: CASSIRGFSTDTQYF.

This clonotype showed up many times. The J gene is TRBJ2-5, the V gene TRBV6-1; D is possibly TRBD1 (5 bases). Trimming shortened V by 6 bases and J by 3 bases, and 14 bases separated the two germline ends. Germline CDR1 reads MNHNS; CDR2 reads SASEGT. The CDR3 runs 14 residues. The CDR3 spells CASRRMLDKETQYF. In nucleotides, the CDR3 is TGTGCCAGCAGGAGAATGTTGGACAAAGAGACCCAGTACTTC.

This clonotype was detected ten times or more. This chain uses TRBV20-1 with TRBJ2-1, with 12 bases that match TRBD2. Germline loops: CDR1 DFQATT, CDR2 SNEGSKA (reference sequence). V was pared by 5 bases and J by 8 bases, with 13 bases of the junction left unmatched. This CDR3 has 16 residues. CDR3 residues: CSAHNPTSGSYDEQFF. The CDR3 DNA reads TGCAGTGCTCACAATCCGACTAGCGGGAGTTACGATGAGCAGTTCTTC.

V usage is TRBV4-1 and J usage is TRBJ2-1, with TRBD2 as a possible D gene (6 bases). Deletions cut 0 bases from V and 6 bases from J, with 12 bases between. The CDR3 spans 15 residues. Germline-derived CDR1 and CDR2 are MGHRA and YSYEKL. CDR3 nucleotides: TGCGCCAGCAGCCAAGATCGGCGGGGAGGCAATGAGCAGTTCTTC. Protein: CASSQDRRGGNEQFF.

At least ten counts were recorded for this clonotype. This chain connects TRBV18 to TRBJ1-4, with D uncertain. The germline V and J ends were trimmed by 8 bases and 8 bases, with 21 bases remaining between them. CDR1 is KGHSH, CDR2 LQKENI, per germline. The CDR3 spans 15 residues. CDR3 loop: CASTPSEGLSEKLFF. CDR3 coding DNA: TGTGCCAGCACCCCCAGCGAGGGTTTAAGCGAAAAACTGTTTTTT. The complete variable domain, with remaining parts taken from reference TRBV18 and TRBJ1-4, reads NAGVMQNPRHLVRRRGQEARLRCSPMKGHSHVYWYRQLPEEGLKFMVYLQKENIIDESGMPKERFSAEFPKEGPSILRIQQVVRGDSAAYFCASTPSEGLSEKLFFGSGTQLSVL.

The chain has TRBV28 and TRBJ2-3, with 9 bases identical to TRBD2. In germline, CDR1 is MDHEN, CDR2 SYDVKM. V was pared by 6 bases and J by 1 base, with 8 bases of the junction left unmatched. CDR3 length: 16 residues. The DNA for the CDR3 is TGTGCCAGCAGCCCGGGCTGGACTAGCGGCACAGATACGCAGTATTTT. This encodes CASSPGWTSGTDTQYF.

There are many counts of this clonotype. This chain uses TRBV6-1 with TRBJ1-1; unclear D gene. Trimming removed 1 base from V and 0 bases from J, with 9 bases in between. The CDR3 is made up of 15 amino acids. Germline V CDR1 and CDR2: MNHNS, SASEGT. The CDR3 loop is CASSEVPAMNTEAFF. The DNA for the CDR3 is TGTGCCAGCAGTGAAGTGCCAGCCATGAACACTGAAGCTTTCTTT.